The entry that follows covers one T cell receptor beta chain sequence. These data are taken from a study of technical replicates of blood from a handful of donors. Method: immunoSEQ multiplex PCR; TCRdb's copy keeps in-frame clones and lacks some. The repertoire consists of more than 65,000 clones, with nearly 97% occurring once and the leading ten covering roughly 0.37%. The CDR3 runs 15 residues. Trimming shortened V by 1 base and J by 9 bases, and 16 bases separated the two germline ends. Germline-derived CDR1 and CDR2 are SGHVS and FQNEAQ. Sequenced sample: T cells isolated from PBMCs. V usage is TRBV7-8 and J usage is TRBJ2-1; possibly TRBD2 for D (6 bases). This receptor was obtained from a human donor in good health. In nucleotides, the CDR3 is TGTGCCAGCAGCTTAGGATCGGGACTCCGAATTGAGCAGTTCTTC. Amino acid sequence: CASSLGSGLRIEQFF.